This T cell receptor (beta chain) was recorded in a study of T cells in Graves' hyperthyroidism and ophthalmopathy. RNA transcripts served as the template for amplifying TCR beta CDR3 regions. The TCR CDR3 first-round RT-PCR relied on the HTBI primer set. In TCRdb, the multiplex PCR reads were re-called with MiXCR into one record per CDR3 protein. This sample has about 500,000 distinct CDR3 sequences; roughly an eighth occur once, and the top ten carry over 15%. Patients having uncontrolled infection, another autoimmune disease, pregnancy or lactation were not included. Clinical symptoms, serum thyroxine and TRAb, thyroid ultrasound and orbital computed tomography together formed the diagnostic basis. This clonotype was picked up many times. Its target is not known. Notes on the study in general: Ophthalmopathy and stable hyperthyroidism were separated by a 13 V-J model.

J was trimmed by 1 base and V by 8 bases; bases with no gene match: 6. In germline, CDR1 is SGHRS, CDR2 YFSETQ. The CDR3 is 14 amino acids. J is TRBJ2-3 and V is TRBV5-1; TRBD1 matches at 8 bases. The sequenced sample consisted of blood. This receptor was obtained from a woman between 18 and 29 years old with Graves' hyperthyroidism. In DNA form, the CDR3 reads TGCGCCAGTGCAGGGGGCCGAGGCACAGATACGCAGTATTTT. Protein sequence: CASAGGRGTDTQYF.